Each of the 14 T cell receptor beta chains below was sequenced from the same sample in a study of T cell responses to AZD1222 COVID-19 vaccine. Here immunoSEQ multiplex PCR was the method, and the copy in TCRdb shows in-frame clones only, minus some. The sample yields more than 140,000 clones, approximately 95% seen once. This specimen was peripheral blood, taken on day 0 of MenACWY control vaccination. These TCRs come from an adult in good health.

This clone showed up just once. This chain connects TRBV7-2 to TRBJ2-1, with D maybe TRBD1 (5 bases). Deletions cut 6 bases from V and 6 bases from J, with 18 bases between. In germline, CDR1 is SGHTA, CDR2 FQGNSA. The CDR3 is 15 amino acids. The CDR3 sequence: CASRGARQWGNEQFF. CDR3 DNA: TGTGCCAGCAGAGGGGCCCGGCAATGGGGCAATGAGCAGTTCTTC.

This chain uses TRBV18 with TRBJ2-3; no firm D call. Germline-derived CDR1 and CDR2 are KGHSH and LQKENI. This CDR3 comprises 15 residues. Trimming left V 0 bases short and J 5 bases short, with 12 bases between. The CDR3 region has the DNA TGTGCCAGCTCACCACCATCACAGTCGATAGATACGCAGTATTTT. Translating gives CASSPPSQSIDTQYF.

The chain is built from TRBV3-1 (or the pseudogene TRBV3-2) and TRBJ1-4; D is undetermined. This CDR3 contains 15 residues. From germline, CDR1 is LGHDT and CDR2 YNNKEL (reference sequence). The germline V and J ends were trimmed by 0 bases and 8 bases, with 13 bases remaining between them. The CDR3 coding sequence is TGTGCCAGCAGCCAAGATATAGGAGGGTGGGAAAAACTGTTTTTT. Its protein is CASSQDIGGWEKLFF.

J is TRBJ1-1 and V is TRBV14; a weak D match, TRBD1 (6 bases). Germline values: CDR1 SGHDN, CDR2 FVKESK. CDR3 size: 13 residues. Trimming stripped 3 bases from V and 11 bases from J, with 16 bases between. The CDR3 region has the DNA TGTGCCAGCAGCCAGGCCGGGACACGAAACGCTTTCTTT. Encoded protein: CASSQAGTRNAFF.

The V and J genes are TRBV18 and TRBJ1-2; tentatively, D is TRBD1 (5 bases). The V gene lost 2 bases and the J gene lost 6 bases, with 10 bases spanning the gap. This CDR3 region has 13 residues. Germline loops: CDR1 KGHSH, CDR2 LQKENI. The CDR3 nucleotides read TGTGCCAGCTCACCAACAGGATCGGATGGCTACACCTTC. It specifies CASSPTGSDGYTF.

The chain joins TRBV19 to TRBJ1-4; weak D call: TRBD1 (5 bases). Trimming took 6 bases from V and 0 from J, leaving 11 bases between them. CDR1 and CDR2 from the germline V gene are LNHDA and SQIVND (reference sequence). The CDR3 sequence is 15 residues long. Written as DNA, the CDR3 is TGTGCCAGTAGACGGACATTTTCAACTAATGAAAAACTGTTTTTT. Translated, it gives CASRRTFSTNEKLFF.

The rearrangement links TRBV2 to TRBJ1-1, with a weak D call TRBD1 (6 bases). Germline CDR1 is SNHLY and CDR2 is FYNNEI. The CDR3 is made up of 14 amino acids. The germline V and J ends were trimmed by 6 bases and 4 bases, with 15 bases remaining between them. The CDR3 DNA sequence: TGTGCCAGCAGGGGTACTAGGGGGGGCACTGAAGCTTTCTTT. Encoded protein: CASRGTRGGTEAFF.

The chain recombines TRBV28 with TRBJ1-1; D may be TRBD1 (5 bases). V lost 6 bases to trimming and J lost 4 bases, with 9 bases between them. In germline, CDR1 is MDHEN, CDR2 SYDVKM. This CDR3 is built from 12 residues. In DNA form, the CDR3 reads TGTGCCAGCAGAGAGGGGTTCACTGAAGCTTTCTTT. It encodes CASREGFTEAFF.

This clone was seen just once. This rearrangement joins TRBV7-6 to TRBJ2-3, with 9 bases matching TRBD2. Germline V CDR1 and CDR2: SGHVS, FNYEAQ. The length of the CDR3 is 17 residues. J lost 3 bases, V lost 2 bases, and 9 bases had no gene match. CDR3 sequence reads: CASSLLSGRFSTDTQYF. CDR3 nucleotide sequence: TGTGCCAGCAGCTTACTCAGCGGGAGGTTTAGTACAGATACGCAGTATTTT.

A note on this clone: The same CDR3 also results from other DNA sequences found in this sample. The J gene is TRBJ2-5, the V gene TRBV18; weak D call: TRBD2 (6 bases). Deletions cut 0 bases from V and 5 bases from J, with 7 bases between. CDR1 KGHSH and CDR2 LQKENI come from the germline V gene. The CDR3 spans 13 residues. The chain's CDR3 is CASSPPSGETQYF. The CDR3 DNA reads TGTGCCAGCTCACCACCGAGCGGGGAGACCCAGTACTTC.

In DNA form, the CDR3 reads TGTGCCAGCAGCCAAGAGACGCCCACAGATACGCAGTATTTT. This translates into CASSQETPTDTQYF. This chain uses TRBV4-2 with TRBJ2-3; no clear D. The germline CDR1 and CDR2 sequences are LGHNA and YNFKEQ. The CDR3 is made up of 14 amino acids. V shed 0 bases and J shed 2 bases, with 6 bases lying between them.

V is TRBV4-1 and J is TRBJ1-4; TRBD1 might be the D (5 bases). Trimming cost V 1 base and J 7 bases, with 13 bases left between them. This CDR3 comprises 15 residues. CDR1 and CDR2 from the germline V gene are MGHRA and YSYEKL. The DNA of the CDR3 is TGCGCCAGCAGCCAAGGAACAGGCGGGGGTGAAAAACTGTTTTTT. This sequence encodes CASSQGTGGGEKLFF.

This chain joins TRBV27 and TRBJ1-5; 11 nucleotides agree with TRBD1. The CDR3 consists of 16 residues. In germline, CDR1 is MNHEY, CDR2 SMNVEV (reference sequence). Unmatched junction bases numbered 7, after V lost 3 bases and J lost 6 bases. CDR3: CASSLTGQGAIQPQHF. CDR3 DNA: TGTGCCAGCAGTTTGACTGGACAGGGGGCGATTCAGCCCCAGCATTTT.

This chain uses TRBV7-3 with TRBJ1-1, with D possibly matching TRBD1 (6 bases). The germline gives CDR1 SGHTA, CDR2 FQGTGA. V lost 4 bases, J lost 3 bases, and 18 bases lay in between. The CDR3 is 16 residues long. CDR3 residues: CASSSLWGRIYTEAFF. The CDR3 DNA is TGTGCCAGCAGCTCCCTATGGGGGCGGATTTACACTGAAGCTTTCTTT.